This T cell receptor (beta chain) derives from a study of OX40 agonist ivuxolimab in advanced cancers. Overall study context: The dose-escalation group included hepatocellular carcinoma, melanoma, renal cell carcinoma and head and neck cancer. Partial responses were recorded for three patients, including one with hepatocellular carcinoma and two with cutaneous melanoma.

Sequencing used immunoSEQ multiplex PCR; TCRdb keeps in-frame clones, though not all of them. Among roughly 50,000 clones listed, 80% to 95% were seen once. Concerning this clone itself: Antigen specificity is unknown.

Enrollment shut out patients with autoimmune disease history or systemic immunosuppression. Whole-study results and caveats: Clonal expansion in partial responders at 0.1-3.0 mg/kg ranked among the lowest.

This clonotype originated in an adult with an advanced solid tumor such as melanoma, head and neck, liver or kidney cancer. The input for sequencing was CD4+ or CD8+ T cells sorted from blood, taken in a trial of the OX40 agonist ivuxolimab.

DNA for the CDR3: TGTGCCAGCAGCCTCAGCACAGATACGCAGTATTTT. It codes for CASSLSTDTQYF. The V and J genes are TRBV4-2 and TRBJ2-3; D gene unclear. This CDR3 is 12 amino acids long. CDR1 and CDR2 (germline): LGHNA, YNFKEQ. Trimming removed 4 bases from V and 0 bases from J, with 2 bases in between.